The sequence of this T cell receptor beta chain was determined in a study of response to subunit inactivated influenza vaccine. The study's findings and limits: New T cells are recruited in small numbers by each seasonal influenza vaccination, according to the authors' suggestion.

Per germline, CDR1 SGDLS and CDR2 YYNGEE. Trimming took off 2 bases at V and 4 bases at J, with 17 bases between the two ends. The CDR3 is 16 residues long. About this clonotype: Its antigen is not known.

TCRdb reanalysed the RT-PCR reads using MiXCR and keeps one entry per CDR3 protein. The table lists roughly 710,000 distinct CDR3 sequences, 13% to 15% of them singletons. This specimen consisted of PBMCs from blood, obtained around two weeks before vaccination. The genes are TRBV9 and TRBJ2-3; possibly TRBD1 or TRBD2 for D (7 bases each). The source of this sequence is a man aged 50 to 59 who received an inactivated influenza vaccine. For the CDR3, the DNA is TGTGCCAGCAGCGTGACAGACAGGGAGGGTGCAGATACGCAGTATTTT. It translates to CASSVTDREGADTQYF.